The rows below give T cell receptor beta chains drawn from one sample of a study of radiotherapy plus CTLA-4 blockade in lung cancer. Profiled with immunoSEQ multiplex PCR; TCRdb holds only in-frame clones, not every one. Among more than 40,000 clones listed, about 88% were seen once. The material was peripheral blood, obtained from a patient treated with radiotherapy plus ipilimumab. The receptors stem from a human donor with non-small cell lung cancer whose response to radiotherapy plus ipilimumab could not be evaluated. The CDR3 runs from the conserved cysteine through the conserved F or W. The D gene is left open where the match is weak. Only some rows state a clone size, as once, few, many or a class for expanded clones.

v_gene	j_gene	abundance	d_gene	CDR3aa	CDR3nt
TRBV5-1	TRBJ2-1	NA	NA	CASSLAQAGNEQFF	TGCGCCAGCAGCTTGGCCCAAGCCGGCAATGAGCAGTTCTTC
TRBV7-9	TRBJ2-5	NA	NA	CASSLGLNQETQYF	TGTGCCAGCAGCTTAGGACTGAACCAAGAGACCCAGTACTTC
TRBV7-2	TRBJ2-7	NA	NA	CASSRQGGSTDEQYF	TGTGCCAGCAGCCGCCAGGGGGGTAGTACGGACGAGCAGTACTTC
TRBV7-9	TRBJ1-6	NA	NA	CASSLGPPGANSPLHF	TGTGCCAGCAGCTTAGGCCCACCTGGGGCTAATTCACCCCTCCACTTT
TRBV9	TRBJ2-7	NA	NA	CASSVDQGWYEQYF	TGTGCCAGCAGCGTAGATCAGGGCTGGTACGAGCAGTACTTC
TRBV5-4	TRBJ2-3	NA	NA	CASSTGRDTQYF	TGTGCCAGCAGCACAGGCCGAGATACGCAGTATTTT
TRBV5-8	TRBJ1-4	NA	TRBD1	CASRFGTATNEKLFF	TGCGCCAGCAGGTTTGGGACAGCAACTAATGAAAAACTGTTTTTT
TRBV5-5	TRBJ2-3	once	TRBD2	CASSLNAGGTQYF	TGTGCCAGCAGCCTAAACGCGGGAGGTACGCAGTATTTT
TRBV5-4	TRBJ2-3	few	NA	CASSHGGQQTTDTQYF	TGTGCCAGCAGCCATGGCGGGCAACAGACCACAGATACGCAGTATTTT
TRBV2	TRBJ2-5	NA	TRBD1	CASSGSRTGAATQYF	TGTGCCAGCAGCGGGTCACGAACAGGGGCGGCGACCCAGTACTTC
TRBV5-4	TRBJ2-2	NA	NA	CASSMGEAGELFF	TGTGCCAGCAGCATGGGTGAGGCCGGGGAGCTGTTTTTT
TRBV19	TRBJ2-7	NA	TRBD1	CASSAGTGLSYEQYF	TGTGCCAGTAGTGCCGGGACAGGGCTCTCCTACGAGCAGTACTTC
TRBV5-1	TRBJ1-2	NA	NA	CASSLSSGYGYTF	TGCGCCAGCAGCTTGTCGTCCGGCTATGGCTACACCTTC
TRBV5-4	TRBJ1-2	NA	TRBD1	CASSFTRDRVHLTNYGYTF	TGTGCCAGCAGCTTTACACGGGACAGGGTCCATCTAACTAACTATGGCTACACCTTC
TRBV5-1	TRBJ1-4	NA	NA	CASSLANPGGVEKLFF	TGCGCCAGCAGCTTGGCCAACCCTGGAGGGGTCGAAAAACTGTTTTTT
TRBV29-1	TRBJ1-2	NA	NA	CSVVGEGSPYGYTF	TGCAGCGTTGTGGGGGAGGGGTCGCCATATGGCTACACCTTC
TRBV10-3	TRBJ2-1	NA	TRBD1	CAISDRGTGGEQFF	TGTGCCATCAGTGATAGGGGGACAGGGGGCGAGCAGTTCTTC
TRBV7-2	TRBJ2-7	NA	NA	CASSLEWGLSYEQYF	TGTGCCAGCAGCTTAGAATGGGGGCTCTCCTACGAGCAGTACTTC
TRBV27	TRBJ1-1	NA	NA	CASSLTTVTEAFF	TGTGCCAGCAGTTTAACGACAGTCACTGAAGCTTTCTTT
TRBV7-9	TRBJ2-7	few	TRBD2	CASSRRLAGDNSYEQYF	TGTGCCAGCAGCCGAAGACTAGCGGGAGATAACTCCTACGAGCAGTACTTC
TRBV7-9	TRBJ2-7	NA	NA	CASSLTRHSGGEQYF	TGTGCCAGCAGTCTAACCCGACATTCAGGGGGGGAGCAGTACTTC
TRBV5-1	TRBJ2-7	NA	NA	CASSFRSGTAQEQYF	TGCGCCAGCAGCTTCCGGTCCGGGACTGCGCAGGAGCAGTACTTC
TRBV5-6	TRBJ2-3	NA	TRBD2	CASSLPGTSGTSTDTQYF	TGTGCCAGCAGCTTGCCCGGGACTAGCGGGACTAGCACAGATACGCAGTATTTT
TRBV7-2	TRBJ1-5	few	NA	CASSLTVSNQPQHF	TGTGCCAGCAGTTTGACAGTTAGCAATCAGCCCCAGCATTTT
TRBV5-1	TRBJ2-5	NA	TRBD2	CASSLAPGAGVQETQYF	TGCGCCAGCAGCTTGGCTCCTGGAGCGGGAGTCCAAGAGACCCAGTACTTC